This TCR beta chain was recorded in a study of T cells expressing NK-cell markers. Production of TCR beta cDNA relied on 5'RACE template switching with UMIs. TCRdb reworked the 5' RACE reads into one entry per CDR3 protein, no DNA. The ten most abundant clones cover 3% to 4.5% of a sample with some 600,000 distinct CDR3 sequences. The study, taken as a whole, reports: Of CD8+ T cells, 1.0-7.0% belonged to dominant NKG2C+ clonotypes in several donors. Clones of NKG2C+ T cells that had expanded were of unclear HCMV specificity.

Note on this clonotype: Its antigen is unknown.

CDR1 MGHDK and CDR2 SYGVNS come from the germline V gene. CDR3 length: 14 amino acids. This chain joins TRBV25-1 and TRBJ2-3; lacking DNA, the TRBD1 call made by TCRdb goes unchecked. This TCR came from a man between 18 and 35 years old in good health. Material for sequencing was blood T cells: a sorted CD56 or NKG2C T cell subset, CD4+ or CD8+ T cells, or bulk PBMC T cells (not recorded which). This CDR3 is CASRTGGRTDTQYF.